These 22 T cell receptor beta chains share one sample of origin, sequenced in a study of blood T cell repertoires in COVID-19. Libraries were prepared by immunoSEQ multiplex PCR; TCRdb keeps only in-frame clonotypes and omits some of them. The repertoire has roughly 210,000 clones, roughly 87% of them found once; the top ten carry 7% to 9%. The source material was PBMCs or T cells enriched from blood (not recorded which). The receptors here all came from a man aged 25-45 years in a cohort exposed to, infected with or recovered from COVID-19 (not recorded which).

The J gene is TRBJ2-3, the V gene TRBV5-1, with TRBD2 matching over 7 bases. Germline CDR1 reads SGHRS; CDR2 reads YFSETQ. Trimming took 2 bases from V and 4 from J; bases not matched to a gene: 7. CDR3 length equals 15 residues. CDR3 sequence: CASSLSGGIADTQYF. Written as DNA, the CDR3 is TGCGCCAGCAGCTTATCGGGGGGTATCGCAGATACGCAGTATTTT.

This chain links TRBV4-3 with TRBJ2-3, with 8 bases aligning to TRBD2. The germline gives CDR1 LGHNA, CDR2 YSLEER. V shed 0 bases and J 4 bases; nucleotides not matched to a gene: 6. CDR3 length equals 16 residues. The CDR3 DNA is TGCGCCAGCAGCCAAGATAAGGGGACTAGTTCAGATACGCAGTATTTT. Translation gives CASSQDKGTSSDTQYF.

The CDR3 nucleotides read TGTGCCAGCAGTAGATCCTTCGTCGGGAAGGATACGCAGTATTTT. Translated: CASSRSFVGKDTQYF. This chain connects TRBV27 to TRBJ2-3; D is possibly TRBD2 (5 bases). Germline-derived CDR1 and CDR2 are MNHEY and SMNVEV (reference sequence). The CDR3 runs 15 residues. Between the trimmed V and J ends, which lost 5 bases and 6 bases, there was a span of 18 bases.

Concerning this clone itself: In the same sample, other DNA sequences code for this CDR3. The chain joins TRBV14 to TRBJ1-1; 8 bases are a match to TRBD1. J lost 0 bases, V lost 5 bases, and 5 bases had no gene match. CDR1 is SGHDN, CDR2 FVKESK, per germline. The CDR3 consists of 15 residues. CDR3 nucleotides: TGTGCCAGCAGCTTACGGACAGGGATGAACACTGAAGCTTTCTTT. Residues: CASSLRTGMNTEAFF.

This chain joins TRBV5-1 and TRBJ1-5; TRBD1 matches at 7 bases. This CDR3 comprises 16 residues. Germline V gives CDR1 SGHRS, CDR2 YFSETQ. Trimming removed 0 bases from V and 2 bases from J; junction bases left unmatched: 5. The CDR3 nucleotides are TGCGCCAGCAGCTTGGAGGGGGCTGGCGGCAATCAGCCCCAGCATTTT. Translated: CASSLEGAGGNQPQHF.

The CDR3 DNA reads TGTGCCAGCAGCTTTGGGGTGGCAGGGGTTTCTGAAGCTTTCTTT. Protein product: CASSFGVAGVSEAFF. This rearrangement joins TRBV5-4 to TRBJ1-1, with a tentative D call TRBD1 (6 bases). The ends were cut back, 2 bases at V and 6 bases at J, with 17 bases in the middle. Germline CDR1 SGHNT, CDR2 YYREEE (reference sequence). The CDR3 is 15 residues long.

This chain joins TRBV24-1 and TRBJ2-1; D is perhaps TRBD2 (5 bases). The CDR3 covers 13 residues. Trimming shortened V by 7 bases and J by 5 bases, and 11 bases separated the two germline ends. Germline CDR1 KGHDR, CDR2 SFDVKD. The CDR3 sequence: CATRDWRNNEQFF. DNA for the CDR3: TGTGCCACCAGGGACTGGCGGAACAATGAGCAGTTCTTC.

The chain employs TRBV7-6 and TRBJ2-2, with 7 bases lining up with TRBD1. This CDR3 comprises 15 residues. V was clipped by 0 bases and J by 7 bases; unmatched bases: 5. Per the germline V gene, CDR1 is SGHVS and CDR2 is FNYEAQ. The CDR3 protein is CASSLAPGGIGELFF. CDR3 nucleotides: TGTGCCAGCAGCTTAGCCCCAGGGGGAATCGGGGAGCTGTTTTTT.

The chain couples TRBV12-3 or TRBV12-4 to TRBJ2-2; no definite D call. V lost 3 bases and J lost 5, with 7 bases in between. This CDR3 contains 13 residues. CDR3 protein: CASSLVETGELFF. The CDR3 DNA reads as TGTGCCAGCAGTTTGGTGGAGACCGGGGAGCTGTTTTTT.

This clone has ten or more counts. The chain joins TRBV25-1 to TRBJ2-1; the match to TRBD1 covers 10 bases. Germline CDR1 is MGHDK and CDR2 is SYGVNS. This CDR3 spans 14 amino acids. The trim removed 4 bases at V and 7 bases at J, leaving 4 bases unmatched. CDR3 in amino acids: CASSGGDRGNEQFF. The DNA for the CDR3 is TGTGCCAGCAGTGGGGGGGACAGGGGTAATGAGCAGTTCTTC.

The CDR3 sequence is CASTPTGNNYGYTF. DNA of the CDR3: TGTGCCAGTACCCCGACAGGGAACAACTATGGCTACACCTTC. This chain joins TRBV19 and TRBJ1-2; 7 nucleotides agree with TRBD1. The germline V gene encodes CDR1 LNHDA and CDR2 SQIVND (reference sequence). V shed 7 bases, J shed 2 bases, and the junction held 7 bases outside the gene matches. The CDR3 extends over 14 amino acids. The complete variable domain, with remaining parts taken from reference TRBV19 and TRBJ1-2, reads DGGITQSPKYLFRKEGQNVTLSCEQNLNHDAMYWYRQDPGQGLRLIYYSQIVNDFQKGDIAEGYSVSREKKESFPLTVTSAQKNPTAFYLCASTPTGNNYGYTFGSGTRLTVV.

V gene TRBV11-2 combines with J gene TRBJ2-2; 7 nucleotides match TRBD1. The germline V gene has CDR1 SGHAT and CDR2 FQNNGV. This CDR3 has 15 residues. J was trimmed by 5 bases and V by 0 bases; bases with no gene match: 3. The CDR3 coding sequence is TGTGCCAGCAGCTTAGACCACAGGGGTACCGGGGAGCTGTTTTTT. Translating it yields CASSLDHRGTGELFF.

This chain joins TRBV7-2 and TRBJ1-1; tentatively, D is TRBD1 (5 bases). The CDR3 length is 15 residues. With 4 bases removed from V and 0 bases from J, the gap between germline ends came to 12 bases. The germline V gene encodes CDR1 SGHTA and CDR2 FQGNSA. CDR3 loop: CASSSQGVMNTEAFF. The CDR3 nucleotides read TGTGCCAGCAGCTCTCAAGGGGTTATGAACACTGAAGCTTTCTTT.

The V gene is TRBV9, the J gene TRBJ2-1; TRBD2 aligns across 8 bases. Germline values: CDR1 SGDLS, CDR2 YYNGEE. CDR3 size: 17 residues. Germline trimming cut 3 bases from V and 4 bases from J; bases unmatched to any gene: 12. CDR3 sequence reads: CASSGAGTPGGYNEQFF. CDR3 in DNA: TGTGCCAGCAGCGGGGCGGGGACCCCGGGAGGGTACAATGAGCAGTTCTTC.

The chain uses TRBV6-6 and TRBJ1-5; D ambiguous. The V end was cut by 6 bases, the J end by 0 bases, with 9 bases between. The CDR3 spans 14 residues. Germline-derived CDR1 and CDR2 are MNHNY and SVGAGI (reference sequence). The CDR3, as DNA: TGTGCCAGCAGCCGGGGAGATAGCAATCAGCCCCAGCATTTT. Translation: CASSRGDSNQPQHF.

This chain joins TRBV2 and TRBJ1-5, with D tentatively TRBD1 (5 bases). CDR1 is SNHLY, CDR2 FYNNEI, per germline. The CDR3 spans 13 residues. V was trimmed by 6 bases and J by 5 bases, leaving 11 bases between them. The CDR3 is CASSRERDQPQHF. The CDR3 DNA sequence: TGTGCCAGCAGCAGGGAAAGGGATCAGCCCCAGCATTTT.

In DNA, the CDR3 is TGTGCCAGCAGCCCGTGGACAGGATCTCCCTACGAGCAGTACTTC. As protein: CASSPWTGSPYEQYF. V usage is TRBV7-6 and J usage is TRBJ2-7; the match to TRBD1 covers 7 bases. The germline gives CDR1 SGHVS, CDR2 FNYEAQ. CDR3 size: 15 residues. The trim removed 5 bases at V and 2 bases at J, leaving 9 bases unmatched.

This sequence joins TRBV5-1 and TRBJ2-7; the D gene is possibly TRBD1 (6 bases). The CDR3 is made up of 16 amino acids. The V end was cut by 7 bases, the J end by 0 bases, with 20 bases between. CDR1 is SGHRS and CDR2 is YFSETQ in the germline V gene. The CDR3 is CASLGAKGPTSYEQYF. The DNA of the CDR3 is TGCGCCAGCTTGGGGGCGAAAGGACCGACCTCCTACGAGCAGTACTTC.

The chain recombines TRBV19 with TRBJ1-2, with 9 bases fitting TRBD1. This CDR3 is 15 amino acids long. With 5 bases clipped from V and 0 bases from J, the junction kept 4 bases outside the gene matches. CDR1 LNHDA and CDR2 SQIVND come from the germline V gene (reference sequence). Written as DNA, the CDR3 is TGTGCCAGTAGTCTCGGGACAGGGACTAACTATGGCTACACCTTC. Amino acids: CASSLGTGTNYGYTF.

This chain's CDR3 is CASSQQGAHEQYF. The CDR3 DNA sequence: TGTGCCAGCAGCCAACAGGGTGCCCACGAGCAGTACTTC. V gene TRBV7-9 combines with J gene TRBJ2-7; tentative D call: TRBD1 (6 bases). The CDR3 spans 13 residues. The germline CDR1 and CDR2 sequences are SEHNR and FQNEAQ (reference sequence). V was shortened by 5 bases and J by 5 bases, with 13 bases between the two germline ends.

The V and J genes are TRBV10-1 and TRBJ2-7; 8 bases align to TRBD2. In germline, CDR1 is WNHNN, CDR2 SYGVQD (reference sequence). V lost 5 bases and J lost 0; bases outside the gene matches: 9. This CDR3 contains 16 residues. The CDR3 protein is CASSHVTSGNSYEQYF. The CDR3 DNA is TGCGCCAGCAGTCACGTAACTAGCGGAAACTCCTACGAGCAGTACTTC.

The J gene is TRBJ1-3, the V gene TRBV29-1; 8 bases match TRBD1. This CDR3 is built from 14 residues. The germline V gene encodes CDR1 SQVTM and CDR2 ANQGSEA. The junction had 8 bases not matched to a gene; V was cut back by 6 bases and J by 4 bases. CDR3 DNA sequence: TGCAGCGTGGATAGACAGGGGCGCGGAAACACCATATATTTT. Protein: CSVDRQGRGNTIYF.